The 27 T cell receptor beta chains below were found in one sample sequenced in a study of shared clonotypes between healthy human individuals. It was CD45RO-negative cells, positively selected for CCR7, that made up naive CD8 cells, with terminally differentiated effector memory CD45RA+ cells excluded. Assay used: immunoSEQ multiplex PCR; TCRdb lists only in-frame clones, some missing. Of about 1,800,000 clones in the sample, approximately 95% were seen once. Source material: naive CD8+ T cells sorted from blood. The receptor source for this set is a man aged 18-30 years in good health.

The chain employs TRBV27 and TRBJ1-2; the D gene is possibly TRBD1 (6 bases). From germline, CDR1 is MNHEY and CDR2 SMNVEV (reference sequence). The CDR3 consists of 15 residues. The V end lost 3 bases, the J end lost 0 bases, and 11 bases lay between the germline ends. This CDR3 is CASSFSGGPNYGYTF. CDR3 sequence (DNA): TGTGCCAGCAGTTTTTCGGGGGGCCCTAACTATGGCTACACCTTC.

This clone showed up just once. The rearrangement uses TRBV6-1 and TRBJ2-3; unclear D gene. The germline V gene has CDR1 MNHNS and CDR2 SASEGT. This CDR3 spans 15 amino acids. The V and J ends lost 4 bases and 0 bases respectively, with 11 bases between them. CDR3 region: CASSADWMSTDTQYF. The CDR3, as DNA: TGTGCCAGCAGTGCCGATTGGATGAGCACAGATACGCAGTATTTT.

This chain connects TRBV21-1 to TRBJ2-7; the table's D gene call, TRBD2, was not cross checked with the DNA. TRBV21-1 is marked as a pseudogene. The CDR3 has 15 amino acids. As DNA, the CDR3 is TGTGCCAGCAGCATTACCGGGACTACTACCTACGAGCAGTACTTC. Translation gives CASSITGTTTYEQYF.

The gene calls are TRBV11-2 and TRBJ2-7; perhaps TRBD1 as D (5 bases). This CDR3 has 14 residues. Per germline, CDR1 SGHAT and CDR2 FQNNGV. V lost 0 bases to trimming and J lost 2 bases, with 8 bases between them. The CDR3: CASSLDETAYEQYF. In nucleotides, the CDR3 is TGTGCCAGCAGCTTAGATGAGACAGCCTACGAGCAGTACTTC.

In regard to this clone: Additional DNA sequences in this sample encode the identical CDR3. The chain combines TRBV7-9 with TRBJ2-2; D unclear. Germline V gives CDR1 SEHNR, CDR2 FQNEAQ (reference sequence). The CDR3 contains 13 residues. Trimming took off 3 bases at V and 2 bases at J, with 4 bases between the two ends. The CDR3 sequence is CASSLSNTGELFF. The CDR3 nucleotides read TGTGCCAGCAGCTTGTCTAACACCGGGGAGCTGTTTTTT.

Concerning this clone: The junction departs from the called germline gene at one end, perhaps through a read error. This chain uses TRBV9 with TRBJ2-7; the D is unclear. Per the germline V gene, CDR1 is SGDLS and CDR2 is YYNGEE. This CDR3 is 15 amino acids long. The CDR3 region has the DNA TGTGCCAGCAGCGCAACGGGCCCTACCTCCTCCGAGCAGTACTTC. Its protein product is CASSATGPTSSEQYF.

The CDR3 is CASRQGPLGYTF. In DNA form, the CDR3 reads TGTGCCAGCAGACAGGGTCCACTAGGCTACACCTTC. The chain is built from TRBV27 and TRBJ1-2; D possibly corresponds to TRBD1 (6 bases). Germline loops: CDR1 MNHEY, CDR2 SMNVEV (reference sequence). With 6 bases removed from V and 8 bases from J, the gap between germline ends came to 13 bases. The CDR3 extends over 12 amino acids.

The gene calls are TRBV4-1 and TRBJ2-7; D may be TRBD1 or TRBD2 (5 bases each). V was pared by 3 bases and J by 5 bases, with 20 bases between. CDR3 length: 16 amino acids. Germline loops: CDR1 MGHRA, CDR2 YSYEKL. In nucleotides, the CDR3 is TGCGCCAGCAGCCAGACCCCGGGACGGCCCTTCCACGAGCAGTACTTC. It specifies CASSQTPGRPFHEQYF.

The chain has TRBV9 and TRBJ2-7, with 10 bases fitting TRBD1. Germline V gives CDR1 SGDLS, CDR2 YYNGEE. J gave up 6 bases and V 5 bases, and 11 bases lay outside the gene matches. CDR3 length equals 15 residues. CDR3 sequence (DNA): TGTGCCAGCAGTCGTCGGGGACAGGGGAACTCCGAGCAGTACTTC. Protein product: CASSRRGQGNSEQYF.

CDR3 nucleotides: TGTGCCAGCAGCTTAGTAGGAACCTTCTACGAGCAGTACTTC. It yields the protein CASSLVGTFYEQYF. This sequence joins TRBV11-2 and TRBJ2-7, with unresolved D. This CDR3 contains 14 residues. Trimming took 1 base from V and 3 from J, leaving 10 bases between them. In germline, CDR1 is SGHAT, CDR2 FQNNGV.

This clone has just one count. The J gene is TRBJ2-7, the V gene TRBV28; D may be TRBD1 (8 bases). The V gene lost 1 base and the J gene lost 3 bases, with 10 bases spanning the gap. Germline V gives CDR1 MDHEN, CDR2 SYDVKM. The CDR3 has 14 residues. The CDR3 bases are TGTGCCAGCAGTTTATACAGGGGGGGCTACGAGCAGTACTTC. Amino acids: CASSLYRGGYEQYF.

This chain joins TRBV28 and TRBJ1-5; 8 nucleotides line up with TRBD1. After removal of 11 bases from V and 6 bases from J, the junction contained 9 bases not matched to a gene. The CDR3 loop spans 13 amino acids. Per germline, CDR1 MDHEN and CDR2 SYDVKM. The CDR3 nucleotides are TGTGCCCTACAACAGGGGGTTGGTCAGCCCCAGCATTTT. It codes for CALQQGVGQPQHF.

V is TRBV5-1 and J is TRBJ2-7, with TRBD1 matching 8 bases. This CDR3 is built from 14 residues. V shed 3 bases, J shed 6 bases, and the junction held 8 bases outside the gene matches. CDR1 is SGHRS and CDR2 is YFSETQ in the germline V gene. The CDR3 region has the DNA TGCGCCAGCAGCTGGACAGGGATGCCTCGCGAGCAGTACTTC. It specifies CASSWTGMPREQYF. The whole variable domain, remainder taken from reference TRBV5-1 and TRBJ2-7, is KAGVTQTPRYLIKTRGQQVTLSCSPISGHRSVSWYQQTPGQGLQFLFEYFSETQRNKGNFPGRFSGRQFSNSRSEMNVSTLELGDSALYLCASSWTGMPREQYFGPGTRLTVT.

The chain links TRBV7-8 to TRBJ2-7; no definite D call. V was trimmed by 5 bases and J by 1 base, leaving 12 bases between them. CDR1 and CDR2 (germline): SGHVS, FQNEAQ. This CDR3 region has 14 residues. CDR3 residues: CASSKDGISYEQYF. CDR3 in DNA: TGTGCCAGCAGCAAGGACGGAATATCCTACGAGCAGTACTTC.

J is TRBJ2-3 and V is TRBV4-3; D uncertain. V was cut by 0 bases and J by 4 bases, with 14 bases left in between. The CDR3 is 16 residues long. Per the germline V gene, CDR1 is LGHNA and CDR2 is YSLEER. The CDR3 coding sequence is TGCGCCAGCAGCCAAGAGCGAGGAAGCGTCGCAGATACGCAGTATTTT. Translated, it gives CASSQERGSVADTQYF.

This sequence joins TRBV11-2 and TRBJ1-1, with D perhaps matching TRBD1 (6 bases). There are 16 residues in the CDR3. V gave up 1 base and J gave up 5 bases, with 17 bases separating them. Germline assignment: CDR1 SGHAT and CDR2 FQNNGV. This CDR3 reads CASSLGRTVVGTEAFF. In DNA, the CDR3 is TGTGCCAGCAGCTTAGGCCGGACAGTTGTTGGGACTGAAGCTTTCTTT. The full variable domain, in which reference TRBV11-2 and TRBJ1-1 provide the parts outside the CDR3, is EAGVAQSPRYKIIEKRQSVAFWCNPISGHATLYWYQQILGQGPKLLIQFQNNGVVDDSQLPKDRFSAERLKGVDSTLKIQPAKLEDSAVYLCASSLGRTVVGTEAFFGQGTRLTVV.

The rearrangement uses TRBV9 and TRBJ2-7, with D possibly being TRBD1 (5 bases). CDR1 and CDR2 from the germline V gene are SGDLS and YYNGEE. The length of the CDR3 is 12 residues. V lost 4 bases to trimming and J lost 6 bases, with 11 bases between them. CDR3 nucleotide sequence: TGTGCCAGCAGCACACAGGAAGTCGAGCAGTACTTC. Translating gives CASSTQEVEQYF.

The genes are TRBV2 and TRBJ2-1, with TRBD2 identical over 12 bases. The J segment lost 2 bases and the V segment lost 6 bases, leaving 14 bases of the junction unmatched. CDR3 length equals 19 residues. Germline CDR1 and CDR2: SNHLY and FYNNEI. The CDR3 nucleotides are TGTGCCAGCAGGGGCGAAACCCGGACTAGCGGGGTGACCTACAATGAGCAGTTCTTC. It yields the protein CASRGETRTSGVTYNEQFF.

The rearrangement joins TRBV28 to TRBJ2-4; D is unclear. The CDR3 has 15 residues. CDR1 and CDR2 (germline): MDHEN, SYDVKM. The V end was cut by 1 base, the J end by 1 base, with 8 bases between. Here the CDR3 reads CASSLSPPAKNIQYF. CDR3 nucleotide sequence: TGTGCCAGCAGTTTATCCCCTCCGGCCAAAAACATTCAGTACTTC.

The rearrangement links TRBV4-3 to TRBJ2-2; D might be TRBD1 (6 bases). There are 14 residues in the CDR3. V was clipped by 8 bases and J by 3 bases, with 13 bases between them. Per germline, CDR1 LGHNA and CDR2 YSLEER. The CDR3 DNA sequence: TGCGCCAGCGGACGCGGACAGTACACCGGGGAGCTGTTTTTT. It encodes CASGRGQYTGELFF.

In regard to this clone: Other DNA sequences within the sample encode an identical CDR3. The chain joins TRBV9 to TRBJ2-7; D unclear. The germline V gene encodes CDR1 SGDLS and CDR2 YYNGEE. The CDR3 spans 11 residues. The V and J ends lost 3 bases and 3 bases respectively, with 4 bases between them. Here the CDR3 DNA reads TGTGCCAGCAGCGAAGGCTACGAGCAGTACTTC. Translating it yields CASSEGYEQYF.

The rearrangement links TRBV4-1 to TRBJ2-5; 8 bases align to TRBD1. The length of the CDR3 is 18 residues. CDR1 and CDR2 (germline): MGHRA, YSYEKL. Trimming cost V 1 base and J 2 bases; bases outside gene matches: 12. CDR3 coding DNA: TGCGCCAGCAGCCAAGGAAAAGGGACAGGTGTGATTCAAGAGACCCAGTACTTC. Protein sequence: CASSQGKGTGVIQETQYF.

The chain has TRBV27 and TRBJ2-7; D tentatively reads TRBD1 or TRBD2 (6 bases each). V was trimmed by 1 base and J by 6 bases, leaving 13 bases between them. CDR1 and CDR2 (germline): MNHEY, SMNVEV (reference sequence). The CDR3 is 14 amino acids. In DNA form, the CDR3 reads TGTGCCAGCAGTTTATGGGGGGAAGGGGGCGAGCAGTACTTC. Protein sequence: CASSLWGEGGEQYF.

The CDR3 bases are TGTGCCAGCAGCGTAACACCGGCCTACGAGCAGTACTTC. It codes for CASSVTPAYEQYF. The chain combines TRBV5-5 with TRBJ2-7; no definite D call. Trimming shortened V by 4 bases and J by 2 bases, and 10 bases separated the two germline ends. The CDR3 consists of 13 residues. Germline values: CDR1 SGHKS, CDR2 YYEKEE (reference sequence). The variable domain in full, completed from reference TRBV5-5 and TRBJ2-7, reads DAGVTQSPTHLIKTRGQQVTLRCSPISGHKSVSWYQQVLGQGPQFIFQYYEKEERGRGNFPDRFSARQFPNYSSELNVNALLLGDSALYLCASSVTPAYEQYFGPGTRLTVT.

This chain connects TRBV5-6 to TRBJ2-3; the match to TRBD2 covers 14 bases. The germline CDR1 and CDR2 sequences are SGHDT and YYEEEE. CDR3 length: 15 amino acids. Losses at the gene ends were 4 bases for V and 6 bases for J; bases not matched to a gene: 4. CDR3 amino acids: CASSTGLAGADTQYF. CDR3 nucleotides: TGTGCCAGCAGCACGGGACTAGCGGGAGCCGATACGCAGTATTTT.

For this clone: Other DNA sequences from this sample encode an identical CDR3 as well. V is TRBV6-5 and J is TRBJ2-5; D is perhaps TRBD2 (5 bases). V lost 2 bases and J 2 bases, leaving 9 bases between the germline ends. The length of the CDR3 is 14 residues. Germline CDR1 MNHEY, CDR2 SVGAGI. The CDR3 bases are TGTGCCAGCAGTTACCTAGGCGGGCAAGAGACCCAGTACTTC. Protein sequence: CASSYLGGQETQYF.

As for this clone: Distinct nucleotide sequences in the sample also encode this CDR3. CDR3 sequence: CASSVLAGSTDTQYF. The DNA for the CDR3 is TGTGCCAGCAGTGTGCTTGCGGGGAGCACAGATACGCAGTATTTT. The V call is TRBV2, the J call TRBJ2-3; perhaps TRBD2 as D (6 bases). Germline loops: CDR1 SNHLY, CDR2 FYNNEI. V was trimmed by 4 bases and J by 0 bases, leaving 11 bases between them. This CDR3 has 15 residues.